These 14 T cell receptor beta chains originate from one sample sequenced in a study of CD4 T cells in relation to SARS-CoV-2 and coronaviruses. The unexposed donors gave CD4+ T cells in about 2011-2018, prior to COVID-19. The cells were cultured for about ten days before CD4+ T cells were isolated. Their antigen targets remain unknown. The table came from immunoSEQ multiplex PCR; TCRdb's copy has only in-frame clones and leaves some out. This table has around 12,000 clones, about 78% appearing once. The sequenced material came from CD4+ T cells from PBMCs, cultured in vitro. The receptors were gathered from a human donor in good health.

The CDR3: CASSPAGGRYGYTF. CDR3 DNA sequence: TGTGCCAGCAGTCCCGCAGGGGGTAGGTATGGCTACACCTTC. J is TRBJ1-2 and V is TRBV25-1; 7 bases fit TRBD1. CDR3 length: 14 residues. From germline, CDR1 is MGHDK and CDR2 SYGVNS. V lost 5 bases to trimming and J lost 5 bases; unmatched junction nucleotides: 8.

This clone was picked up one time. This chain uses TRBV30 with TRBJ1-4; a weak D match, TRBD1 (6 bases). Germline V lookup: CDR1 GTSNPN, CDR2 SVGIG (reference sequence). The germline V and J ends were trimmed by 3 bases and 7 bases, with 15 bases remaining between them. The CDR3 contains 14 residues. The CDR3 reads CAWRVGGNREKLFF. The CDR3 bases are TGTGCCTGGAGGGTGGGGGGCAATCGTGAAAAACTGTTTTTT.

V and J are TRBV7-6 and TRBJ2-5, with TRBD1 identical over 7 bases. V trimming: 5 bases; J trimming: 4 bases; junction bases outside the gene matches: 13. This CDR3 comprises 16 residues. Germline CDR1 reads SGHVS; CDR2 reads FNYEAQ. The CDR3 spells CASSPRPRGQGETQYF. CDR3 in DNA: TGTGCCAGCAGCCCGAGGCCAAGGGGGCAGGGAGAGACCCAGTACTTC.

Only a few counts were recorded for this clone. One end of the junction varies from germline; a read error may be responsible. V and J are TRBV19 and TRBJ2-2; the match to TRBD2 covers 9 bases. The CDR3 runs to 15 residues. CDR1 and CDR2 (germline): LNHDA, SQIVND (reference sequence). The CDR3 is CATQPASGNPGELFF. The CDR3, as DNA: TGTGCCACCCAGCCGGCTAGCGGGAACCCCGGGGAGCTGTTTTTT.

The count of this clone is one. The chain carries TRBV9 and TRBJ2-3; 9 nucleotides match TRBD2. Trimming removed 1 base from V and 5 bases from J; junction bases left unmatched: 11. This CDR3 contains 17 residues. From germline, CDR1 is SGDLS and CDR2 YYNGEE. The CDR3 is CASSVLPVAGVEDTQYF. The CDR3 DNA follows: TGTGCCAGCAGCGTACTCCCTGTAGCGGGAGTTGAAGATACGCAGTATTTT.

The genes are TRBV6-1 and TRBJ2-2; 10 nucleotides line up with TRBD1. V gave up 1 base and J gave up 3 bases; unmatched junction bases: 8. This CDR3 region has 18 residues. Per the germline V gene, CDR1 is MNHNS and CDR2 is SASEGT. As DNA, the CDR3 is TGTGCCAGCAGTGAAGGAGTGGGGACAGGGGCCTACACCGGGGAGCTGTTTTTT. This codes for CASSEGVGTGAYTGELFF.

The V and J genes are TRBV7-2 and TRBJ2-1, with TRBD2 matching over 7 bases. The length of the CDR3 is 15 residues. Germline V gene data show CDR1 as SGHTA and CDR2 as FQGNSA. Germline trimming cut 3 bases from V and 8 bases from J; bases unmatched to any gene: 10. CDR3 in amino acids: CASSLGREVRDEQFF. The DNA of the CDR3 is TGTGCCAGCAGCTTGGGACGGGAGGTAAGGGATGAGCAGTTCTTC.

CDR3 loop: CASSSLLDQPQHF. The CDR3 DNA reads TGTGCCAGCAGTTCTCTCCTAGATCAGCCCCAGCATTTT. The rearrangement links TRBV12-3 or TRBV12-4 to TRBJ1-5; D call uncertain. The CDR3 runs 13 residues. V lost 4 bases and J lost 5, with 9 bases in between.

This chain joins TRBV18 and TRBJ2-7; 7 bases are a match to TRBD2. Germline V gene lookup returns CDR1 KGHSH and CDR2 LQKENI. With 3 bases clipped from V and 0 bases from J, the junction kept 5 bases outside the gene matches. The CDR3 sequence is 15 residues long. The CDR3 region is CASSPPTSVSYEQYF. The CDR3 DNA reads TGTGCCAGCTCACCCCCTACTAGCGTCTCCTACGAGCAGTACTTC.

The chain employs TRBV25-1 and TRBJ1-3; D call uncertain. Trimming took 11 bases from V and 0 from J, leaving 8 bases between them. The CDR3 has 12 residues. CDR1 and CDR2 from the germline V gene are MGHDK and SYGVNS. The CDR3 sequence: CAYSDSGNTIYF. DNA of the CDR3: TGTGCCTACTCAGACTCTGGAAACACCATATATTTT.

This chain connects TRBV3-1 (or the pseudogene TRBV3-2) to TRBJ2-6, with a tentative D call TRBD1 (6 bases). The V end lost 0 bases, the J end lost 0 bases, and 12 bases lay between the germline ends. The CDR3 sequence is 18 residues long. CDR1 LGHDT and CDR2 YNNKEL come from the germline V gene (reference sequence). CDR3 amino acids: CASSQEWDTSSGANVLTF. The CDR3 bases are TGTGCCAGCAGCCAAGAATGGGACACCAGCTCTGGGGCCAACGTCCTGACTTTC.

The chain uses TRBV11-2 and TRBJ2-7, with 7 bases aligning to TRBD2. V shed 1 base and J 0 bases; nucleotides not matched to a gene: 3. The CDR3 is made up of 15 amino acids. Per germline, CDR1 SGHAT and CDR2 FQNNGV. CDR3 sequence reads: CASSLGGGNSYEQYF. The CDR3 DNA follows: TGTGCCAGCAGCTTAGGGGGAGGGAACTCCTACGAGCAGTACTTC. Together with reference TRBV11-2 and TRBJ2-7, the CDR3 gives the full variable domain: EAGVAQSPRYKIIEKRQSVAFWCNPISGHATLYWYQQILGQGPKLLIQFQNNGVVDDSQLPKDRFSAERLKGVDSTLKIQPAKLEDSAVYLCASSLGGGNSYEQYFGPGTRLTVT.

V gene TRBV28 combines with J gene TRBJ2-7; the D gene is possibly TRBD2 (6 bases). Germline loops: CDR1 MDHEN, CDR2 SYDVKM. The V end was cut by 3 bases, the J end by 0 bases, with 9 bases between. This CDR3 comprises 14 residues. The CDR3 region has the DNA TGTGCCAGCAGTTTTCCGCGGGACTCCTACGAGCAGTACTTC. Its protein is CASSFPRDSYEQYF. Drawing the rest from reference TRBV28 and TRBJ2-7, the complete variable domain is DVKVTQSSRYLVKRTGEKVFLECVQDMDHENMFWYRQDPGLGLRLIYFSYDVKMKEKGDIPEGYSVSREKKERFSLILESASTNQTSMYLCASSFPRDSYEQYFGPGTRLTVT.

The chain couples TRBV29-1 to TRBJ2-7; D gene unclear. The germline V gene encodes CDR1 SQVTM and CDR2 ANQGSEA. Trimming stripped 4 bases from V and 1 base from J, with 5 bases between. This CDR3 has 11 residues. The CDR3 here is CSVGRSYEQYF. CDR3 nucleotide sequence: TGCAGCGTTGGCCGTTCCTACGAGCAGTACTTC.